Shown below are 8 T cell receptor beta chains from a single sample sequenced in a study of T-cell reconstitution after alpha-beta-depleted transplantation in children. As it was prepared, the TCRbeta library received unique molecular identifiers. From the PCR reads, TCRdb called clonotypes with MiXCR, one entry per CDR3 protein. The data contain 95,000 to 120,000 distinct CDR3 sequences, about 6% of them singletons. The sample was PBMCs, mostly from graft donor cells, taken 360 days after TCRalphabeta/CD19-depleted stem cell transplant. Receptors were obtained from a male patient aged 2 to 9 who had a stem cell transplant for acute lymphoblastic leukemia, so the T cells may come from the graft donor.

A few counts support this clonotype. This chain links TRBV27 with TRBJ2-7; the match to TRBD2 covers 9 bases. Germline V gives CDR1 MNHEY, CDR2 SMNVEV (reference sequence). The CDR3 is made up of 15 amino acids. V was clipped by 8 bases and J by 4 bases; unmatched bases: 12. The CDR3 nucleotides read TGTGCCAGCTCCGTTATTAGCGGGGGTCTTTACGAGCAGTACTTC. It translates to CASSVISGGLYEQYF.

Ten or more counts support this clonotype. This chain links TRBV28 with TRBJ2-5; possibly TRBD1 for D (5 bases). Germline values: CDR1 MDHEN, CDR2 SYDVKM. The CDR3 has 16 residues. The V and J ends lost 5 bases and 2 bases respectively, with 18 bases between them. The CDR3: CASSPRRGHGQETQYF. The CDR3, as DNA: TGTGCCAGCAGTCCCAGACGCGGACATGGACAAGAGACCCAGTACTTC.

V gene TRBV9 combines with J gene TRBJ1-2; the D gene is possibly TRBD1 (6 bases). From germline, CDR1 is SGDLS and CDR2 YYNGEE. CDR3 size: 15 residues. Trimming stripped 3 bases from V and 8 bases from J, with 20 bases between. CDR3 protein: CASSGQGMGAIGYTF. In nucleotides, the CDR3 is TGTGCCAGCAGCGGTCAGGGGATGGGGGCCATAGGCTACACCTTC.

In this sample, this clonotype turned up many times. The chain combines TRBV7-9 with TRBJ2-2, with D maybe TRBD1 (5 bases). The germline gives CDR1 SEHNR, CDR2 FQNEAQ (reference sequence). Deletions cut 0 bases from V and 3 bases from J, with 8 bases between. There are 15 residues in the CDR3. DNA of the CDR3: TGTGCCAGCAGCTTAGCCCTAGGGGACACCGGGGAGCTGTTTTTT. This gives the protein CASSLALGDTGELFF.

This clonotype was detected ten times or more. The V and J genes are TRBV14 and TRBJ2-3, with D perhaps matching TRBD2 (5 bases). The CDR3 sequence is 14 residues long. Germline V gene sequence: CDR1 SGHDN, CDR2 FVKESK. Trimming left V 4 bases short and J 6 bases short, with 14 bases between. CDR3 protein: CASSLGPGVDTQYF. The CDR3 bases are TGTGCCAGCAGCCTTGGACCCGGGGTGGATACGCAGTATTTT.

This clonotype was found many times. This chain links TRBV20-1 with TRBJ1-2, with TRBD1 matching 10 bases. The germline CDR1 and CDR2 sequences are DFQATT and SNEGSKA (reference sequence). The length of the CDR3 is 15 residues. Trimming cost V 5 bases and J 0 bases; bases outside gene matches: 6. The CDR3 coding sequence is TGCAGTGCTCCCAGACAGGGGGCAGCTAACTATGGCTACACCTTC. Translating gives CSAPRQGAANYGYTF.

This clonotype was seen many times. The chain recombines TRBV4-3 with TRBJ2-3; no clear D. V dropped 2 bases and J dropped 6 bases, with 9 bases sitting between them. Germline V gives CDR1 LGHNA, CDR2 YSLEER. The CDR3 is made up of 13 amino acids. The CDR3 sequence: CASSQLARDTQYF. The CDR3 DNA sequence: TGCGCCAGCAGCCAACTGGCTCGGGATACGCAGTATTTT.

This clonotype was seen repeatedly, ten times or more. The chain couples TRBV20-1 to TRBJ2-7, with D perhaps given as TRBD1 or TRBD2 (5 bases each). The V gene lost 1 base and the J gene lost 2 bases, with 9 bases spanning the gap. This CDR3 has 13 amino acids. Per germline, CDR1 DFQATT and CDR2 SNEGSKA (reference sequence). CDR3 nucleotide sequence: TGCAGTGCTAGAGGGGACCTAACCTACGAGCAGTACTTC. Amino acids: CSARGDLTYEQYF.